A single sample gave rise to the 31 T cell receptor beta chains below, sequenced in a study of T cell clusters in autoimmune cytopenias (dated by TCRdb to the late 2010s). The instrument was an Illumina MiSeq. TRB rearrangements were amplified by multiplex PCR following a touch-down protocol, with the TRB-A and TRB-B primer pools mixed in one tube. TCRdb reanalyzed the reads, keeping one entry per CDR3 protein sequence and omitting DNA. The sample table includes more than 7,000 distinct CDR3 sequences. Together, the top ten hold over 3.5% of the sample. Each sample's TRB amplification started from roughly 240 ng of peripheral blood genomic DNA, which corresponds to 38,000 or so genome equivalents. The sequenced sample was peripheral blood. The receptors derive from a human donor with an autoimmune cytopenia or autoimmune hepatitis (not recorded which).

This clonotype is medium-sized by frequency. This chain joins TRBV18 and TRBJ1-1; without DNA, the TCRdb call of TRBD1 cannot be checked. Looked up from germline, CDR1 is KGHSH and CDR2 is LQKENI. The CDR3 contains 13 residues. The CDR3 loop is CASSPSRDTEAFF.

In terms of frequency, this clonotype is medium-sized. The rearrangement links TRBV29-1 to TRBJ2-7; TCRdb calls TRBD1, which cannot be checked without DNA. CDR1 is SQVTM and CDR2 is ANQGSEA in the germline V gene. CDR3 size: 14 residues. Here the CDR3 reads CSAAAGTRDYEQYF.

This clonotype ranks as medium-sized in terms of frequency. V gene TRBV27 combines with J gene TRBJ2-1; TCRdb lists TRBD1, though no DNA is available to test this call. This CDR3 is 12 amino acids long. The germline gives CDR1 MNHEY, CDR2 SMNVEV (reference sequence). This CDR3 is CASSADRGLLFF.

This clonotype registers medium-sized by frequency. The chain joins TRBV12-3 or TRBV12-4 to TRBJ2-2; TCRdb designates TRBD2, a call that cannot be tested without DNA. The CDR3 contains 17 residues. The CDR3 spells CASILRRGASEAGELFF.

The chain joins TRBV5-4 to TRBJ2-5; TCRdb indicates TRBD2, and absent DNA this call remains unverified. Germline V lookup: CDR1 SGHNT, CDR2 YYREEE (reference sequence). This CDR3 region has 18 residues. CDR3: CASSGLGTSGRAVETQYF. Filled out from reference TRBV5-4 and TRBJ2-5, the complete variable domain reads ETGVTQSPTHLIKTRGQQVTLRCSSQSGHNTVSWYQQALGQGPQFIFQYYREEENGRGNFPPRFSGLQFPNYSSELNVNALELDDSALYLCASSGLGTSGRAVETQYFGPGTRLLVL.

The chain uses TRBV5-6 and TRBJ2-7; TCRdb selects TRBD1, and the lack of DNA leaves this call unchecked. This CDR3 is built from 14 residues. CDR1 and CDR2 (germline): SGHDT, YYEEEE. CDR3 sequence reads: CVSSRGGDNYEQYF. Combining the CDR3 with reference TRBV5-6 and TRBJ2-7 gives the whole variable domain DAGVTQSPTHLIKTRGQQVTLRCSPKSGHDTVSWYQQALGQGPQFIFQYYEEEERQRGNFPDRFSGHQFPNYSSELNVNALLLGDSALYLCVSSRGGDNYEQYFGPGTRLTVT.

The chain links TRBV6-1 to TRBJ2-2. Germline CDR1 and CDR2: MNHNS and SASEGT. This CDR3 is 14 amino acids long. The CDR3 sequence is CASTARLNTGELFF.

V and J are TRBV7-2 and TRBJ2-5; the D gene TCRdb calls, TRBD2, cannot be checked with no DNA. The CDR3 has 16 residues. Germline V gene lookup returns CDR1 SGHTA and CDR2 FQGNSA. CDR3 loop: CASSLASSGQQETQYF.

V is TRBV5-5 and J is TRBJ1-5. The CDR3 runs to 16 residues. Germline CDR1 is SGHKS and CDR2 is YYEKEE (reference sequence). This chain's CDR3 is CASSLDSGDRNQPQHF.

V and J are TRBV15 and TRBJ2-3; TCRdb designates TRBD2, a call that cannot be tested without DNA. The CDR3 is made up of 18 amino acids. Germline values: CDR1 LNHNV, CDR2 YYDKDF (reference sequence). This CDR3 is CATSRDFSGPSFTDTQYF.

The V call is TRBV18, the J call TRBJ1-3; TCRdb proposes TRBD1, but this gene call is untestable without DNA. The length of the CDR3 is 17 residues. Germline V gives CDR1 KGHSH, CDR2 LQKENI. CDR3 region: CASSPLQGHSAGNTIYF.

The chain combines TRBV20-1 with TRBJ1-2. CDR3 length: 11 amino acids. The germline V gene has CDR1 DFQATT and CDR2 SNEGSKA (reference sequence). The CDR3 region is CQAGWDYGYTF.

The chain uses TRBV6-6 and TRBJ1-5. This CDR3 comprises 16 residues. CDR1 MNHNY and CDR2 SVGAGI come from the germline V gene (reference sequence). CDR3: CASSYSYGGSGQPQHF.

The chain joins TRBV19 to TRBJ2-7; TCRdb's assignment of TRBD2 cannot be checked, as there is no DNA. The CDR3 has 16 residues. Germline lookup yields CDR1 LNHDA and CDR2 SQIVND (reference sequence). CDR3 sequence: CASSKTSVRGQETQYF. The full variable domain, with the rest looked up from reference TRBV19 and TRBJ2-7, is DGGITQSPKYLFRKEGQNVTLSCEQNLNHDAMYWYRQDPGQGLRLIYYSQIVNDFQKGDIAEGYSVSREKKESFPLTVTSAQKNPTAFYLCASSKTSVRGQETQYFGPGTRLTVT.

The rearrangement uses TRBV28 and TRBJ1-1; as DNA is missing, the TRBD1 call by TCRdb cannot be tested. The germline V gene has CDR1 MDHEN and CDR2 SYDVKM. CDR3 length: 16 residues. This CDR3 reads CASSLGERYRHTEAFF.

J is TRBJ2-1 and V is TRBV10-3; TCRdb's D call of TRBD1 is untestable without DNA. Germline values: CDR1 ENHRY, CDR2 SYGVKD. The CDR3 sequence is 15 residues long. CDR3 sequence: CAISNWGSGGNEQFF.

The chain recombines TRBV20-1 with TRBJ2-3; absent DNA, TCRdb's TRBD1 call cannot be checked. Germline V gives CDR1 DFQATT, CDR2 SNEGSKA (reference sequence). This CDR3 has 16 residues. CDR3 sequence: CSARDRTRDSTDTQYF.

V usage is TRBV27 and J usage is TRBJ2-5; TCRdb names TRBD2, which stays unverified in the absence of DNA. Germline V gene data show CDR1 as MNHEY and CDR2 as SMNVEV (reference sequence). This CDR3 is 15 amino acids long. CDR3 amino acids: CASSLSGNPQETQYF.

This clonotype is called medium-sized based on its frequency. The chain links TRBV19 to TRBJ2-5; absent DNA, TCRdb's TRBD2 call cannot be checked. This CDR3 contains 14 residues. Looked up from germline, CDR1 is LNHDA and CDR2 is SQIVND (reference sequence). CDR3 amino acids: CASASQEGHETQYF.

This clonotype is identified as medium-sized (0.01 to 0.1%) from frequency. The chain couples TRBV6-5 to TRBJ2-3. The CDR3 consists of 16 residues. Germline CDR1 is MNHEY and CDR2 is SVGAGI. The CDR3 protein is CASSYRFRARADTQYF.

J is TRBJ1-4 and V is TRBV27. Germline CDR1 is MNHEY and CDR2 is SMNVEV (reference sequence). This CDR3 is built from 14 residues. CDR3 sequence: CAILPEGLGEKLFF.

Considering frequency, this clonotype is medium-sized. CDR3 protein: CASSLFAPRAGYEQYF. The genes are TRBV27 and TRBJ2-7; there is no DNA to check the TCRdb D call of TRBD1. This CDR3 contains 16 residues. In germline, CDR1 is MNHEY, CDR2 SMNVEV (reference sequence).

According to its frequency, this clonotype is medium-sized. The V and J genes are TRBV29-1 and TRBJ2-3. The germline V gene encodes CDR1 SQVTM and CDR2 ANQGSEA. The CDR3 totals 13 residues. This CDR3 is CSVESGSTDTQYF.

The chain links TRBV11-1 to TRBJ2-7. Germline V gives CDR1 SGHAT, CDR2 FQDESV (reference sequence). The CDR3 is 15 residues long. CDR3 region: CASSLVAASSYEQYF.

The chain couples TRBV12-3 or TRBV12-4 to TRBJ1-2; the D call from TCRdb, TRBD1, cannot be confirmed without DNA. This CDR3 region has 14 residues. The CDR3 spells CASSYPGGADGYTF.

This chain connects TRBV6-1 to TRBJ2-5; TCRdb names TRBD2, which stays unverified in the absence of DNA. The germline CDR1 and CDR2 sequences are MNHNS and SASEGT. This CDR3 is 16 amino acids long. The CDR3 loop reads CASTGTSGTIVETQYF.

According to its frequency, this clonotype is medium-sized. CDR3 residues: CASSLQGIGYGYTF. The chain couples TRBV13 to TRBJ1-2; TCRdb's D gene call, TRBD1, goes unchecked for lack of DNA. The CDR3 has 14 amino acids. Germline V gene sequence: CDR1 PRHDT, CDR2 FYEKMQ (reference sequence).

V gene TRBV27 combines with J gene TRBJ2-6; TCRdb's D call of TRBD2 is untestable without DNA. Looked up from germline, CDR1 is MNHEY and CDR2 is SMNVEV (reference sequence). This CDR3 is 16 amino acids long. The chain's CDR3 is CASGLAGVWGANVLTF.

Judged by frequency, this clonotype is medium-sized. The genes are TRBV29-1 and TRBJ2-3; TCRdb calls TRBD2, which cannot be checked without DNA. This CDR3 contains 11 residues. The germline CDR1 and CDR2 sequences are SQVTM and ANQGSEA. CDR3 sequence: CSGLAGDTQYF.

This chain links TRBV10-3 with TRBJ2-7. Germline CDR1 is ENHRY and CDR2 is SYGVKD. This CDR3 region has 11 residues. CDR3 in amino acids: CAMGGGYEQYF.

The chain recombines TRBV24-1 with TRBJ2-3; TCRdb calls TRBD2, which cannot be checked without DNA. CDR3 length: 19 amino acids. Germline V gene data show CDR1 as KGHDR and CDR2 as SFDVKD. This chain's CDR3 is CATPRTSGRLGYSTDTQYF.